The 20 T cell receptor beta chains in this list originate from one sample, sequenced in a study of human T cells and chemical hapten exposure. TCRdb redid the calling of the RACE reads with MiXCR, one entry per CDR3 protein. The table records 100,000 to 150,000 distinct CDR3 sequences, 11% of them present only once. Documented time point: patch test 3, about 24 weeks after DPC sensitization. Treatment specified: therapeutic diphenylcyclopropenone sensitization with weekly scalp DPC. Sequencing was performed on whole blood, taken in connection with sensitization to the hapten diphenylcyclopropenone (DPC). The receptors derive from a woman aged 45 to 65 with alopecia areata. Some clones in this sample may be carry-over from other donors' samples.

This clonotype was recorded at least ten times. This chain links TRBV29-1 with TRBJ1-1; D unresolved. Germline lookup yields CDR1 SQVTM and CDR2 ANQGSEA. The CDR3 extends over 13 amino acids. Trimming removed 3 bases at V and 0 bases at J, with 8 bases between. CDR3 bases: TGCAGCGTTGAGTCTGGGATGAACACTGAAGCTTTCTTT. Translated: CSVESGMNTEAFF. Supplemented by reference TRBV29-1 and TRBJ1-1, the full variable domain reads SAVISQKPSRDICQRGTSLTIQCQVDSQVTMMFWYRQQPGQSLTLIATANQGSEATYESGFVIDKFPISRPNLTFSTLTVSNMSPEDSSIYLCSVESGMNTEAFFGQGTRLTVV.

The V and J genes are TRBV29-1 and TRBJ1-4; the match to TRBD1 covers 7 bases. V gave up 6 bases and J gave up 2 bases; unmatched junction bases: 12. CDR3 length: 16 amino acids. Germline V gene lookup returns CDR1 SQVTM and CDR2 ANQGSEA. The CDR3 here is CSVSLGTASTNEKLFF. DNA of the CDR3: TGCAGCGTGTCCCTCGGGACAGCTTCGACTAATGAAAAACTGTTTTTT.

This clonotype occurred many times. The CDR3 DNA follows: TGTGCCAGCAGTTACCTCCGAGCGGGGGCCTACAATGAGCAGTTCTTC. Translation gives CASSYLRAGAYNEQFF. This rearrangement joins TRBV6-6 to TRBJ2-1, with TRBD2 matching over 8 bases. From germline, CDR1 is MNHNY and CDR2 SVGAGI (reference sequence). This CDR3 contains 16 residues. Losses at the gene ends were 2 bases for V and 2 bases for J; bases not matched to a gene: 5.

This chain joins TRBV29-1 and TRBJ2-2, with D perhaps TRBD1 (6 bases). The germline CDR1 and CDR2 sequences are SQVTM and ANQGSEA. V shed 7 bases and J shed 6 bases, with 12 bases lying between them. The CDR3 consists of 12 residues. CDR3 nucleotides: TGCAGCGCAACAGGGTCGGCCGGGGAGCTGTTTTTT. This sequence encodes CSATGSAGELFF.

There are a few counts of this clonotype. This chain uses TRBV20-1 with TRBJ2-7; a weak D match, TRBD2 (6 bases). The CDR3 extends over 15 amino acids. Per the germline V gene, CDR1 is DFQATT and CDR2 is SNEGSKA (reference sequence). Trimming left V 1 base short and J 6 bases short, with 19 bases between. The CDR3 DNA sequence: TGCAGTGCTAGAGGGCGGGATGGGACCCGATCCGAGCAGTACTTC. Its translation is CSARGRDGTRSEQYF.

The J gene is TRBJ2-3, the V gene TRBV2; unclear D gene. The CDR3 spans 15 residues. Germline CDR1 and CDR2: SNHLY and FYNNEI. Trimming pared 0 bases from V and 1 base from J, leaving 8 bases between. The CDR3 nucleotides read TGTGCCAGCAGTGAAGCGAGGCCCGGCACAGATACGCAGTATTTT. Translating it yields CASSEARPGTDTQYF.

CDR3 sequence (DNA): TGCAGCGTTGCCAGTAACGCCGGGGGGGCCAACGTCCTGACTTTC. Its translation: CSVASNAGGANVLTF. The chain has TRBV29-1 and TRBJ2-6; D uncertain. Germline values: CDR1 SQVTM, CDR2 ANQGSEA. The V gene lost 4 bases and the J gene lost 4 bases, with 14 bases spanning the gap. The CDR3 runs 15 residues.

This clonotype was seen ten or more times. The rearrangement uses TRBV7-2 and TRBJ2-3, with 7 bases that match TRBD1. The CDR3 spans 15 residues. Germline V gene lookup returns CDR1 SGHTA and CDR2 FQGNSA. V trimming: 1 base; J trimming: 2 bases; junction bases outside the gene matches: 3. CDR3 sequence: CASSLDGQATDTQYF. The CDR3 nucleotides are TGTGCCAGCAGCTTAGACGGACAGGCCACAGATACGCAGTATTTT.

This clonotype has more than one count but fewer than ten. This rearrangement joins TRBV9 to TRBJ2-7; 8 bases align to TRBD1. Germline assignment: CDR1 SGDLS and CDR2 YYNGEE. The CDR3 has 14 amino acids. The trim removed 3 bases at V and 5 bases at J, leaving 7 bases unmatched. This CDR3 reads CASSARQGIDEQYF. CDR3 DNA sequence: TGTGCCAGCAGCGCCCGACAGGGGATCGACGAGCAGTACTTC. Based on the CDR3 plus reference TRBV9 and TRBJ2-7, the full variable domain is DSGVTQTPKHLITATGQRVTLRCSPRSGDLSVYWYQQSLDQGLQFLIQYYNGEERAKGNILERFSAQQFPDLHSELNLSSLELGDSALYFCASSARQGIDEQYFGPGTRLTVT.

The chain is built from TRBV5-6 and TRBJ1-6, with a tentative D call TRBD1 (6 bases). The ends were cut back, 4 bases at V and 5 bases at J, with 10 bases in the middle. The CDR3 sequence is 14 residues long. Germline lookup yields CDR1 SGHDT and CDR2 YYEEEE. In nucleotides, the CDR3 is TGTGCCAGCAGCGGACAGACTCATAATTCACCCCTCCACTTT. It codes for CASSGQTHNSPLHF.

The chain links TRBV5-4 to TRBJ2-3; D is uncertain. CDR1 is SGHNT and CDR2 is YYREEE in the germline V gene (reference sequence). CDR3 length equals 15 residues. The V end was cut by 4 bases, the J end by 5 bases, with 17 bases between. Here the CDR3 reads CASSTISLEEDTQYF. CDR3 in DNA: TGTGCCAGCAGCACGATTTCCCTAGAAGAAGATACGCAGTATTTT.

The V gene is TRBV5-1, the J gene TRBJ2-1; unclear D gene. Germline V CDR1 and CDR2: SGHRS, YFSETQ. V lost 2 bases and J 7 bases, leaving 10 bases between the germline ends. This CDR3 comprises 13 residues. DNA of the CDR3: TGCGCCAGCAGCTTCAATGAGGCGAATGAGCAGTTCTTC. It translates to CASSFNEANEQFF.

This clonotype occurred a few times. This chain links TRBV30 with TRBJ2-7; D may match TRBD1 or TRBD2 (5 bases each). Germline CDR1 GTSNPN, CDR2 SVGIG (reference sequence). Between the trimmed V and J ends, which lost 3 bases and 3 bases, there was a span of 6 bases. The CDR3 totals 11 residues. CDR3 protein: CAWRGDYEQYF. CDR3 nucleotide sequence: TGTGCCTGGAGGGGGGACTACGAGCAGTACTTC.

This chain links TRBV29-1 with TRBJ1-1, with a weak D call TRBD1 (6 bases). Germline CDR1 reads SQVTM; CDR2 reads ANQGSEA. The V and J ends lost 7 bases and 1 base respectively, with 13 bases between them. This CDR3 is 13 amino acids long. The DNA of the CDR3 is TGCAGCGCTACCGGGACATCGAACACTGAAGCTTTCTTT. It translates to CSATGTSNTEAFF.

About this clonotype: This sequence may be a read error, since a much larger clone differs from it by one base. V and J are TRBV6-2 or TRBV6-3 and TRBJ2-1; no clear D. The DNA end favors TRBJ2-7, so the J call may be wrong. CDR1 and CDR2 (germline): MNHEY, SVGEGT. CDR3 length: 13 amino acids. The CDR3 coding sequence is TGTGCCAGCAGTTACTCCATCCTCGGTGAGCAGTACTTC. It codes for CASSYSILGEQYF.

This chain links TRBV4-2 with TRBJ2-7; 12 positions match TRBD1. The CDR3 has 16 residues. With V trimmed by 4 bases and J by 1 base, 5 bases remained unmatched. Germline V gene data show CDR1 as LGHNA and CDR2 as YNFKEQ. The CDR3 spells CASSRGQGAPSYEQYF. The CDR3 region has the DNA TGTGCCAGCAGCCGGGGACAGGGGGCCCCATCCTACGAGCAGTACTTC.

This clonotype has more than one count but fewer than ten. The chain has TRBV7-9 and TRBJ2-3; D not certain. The germline CDR1 and CDR2 sequences are SEHNR and FQNEAQ (reference sequence). The ends were cut back, 3 bases at V and 1 base at J, with 8 bases in the middle. The CDR3 contains 14 residues. The DNA of the CDR3 is TGTGCCAGCAGCTTTGACGGTCGCACAGATACGCAGTATTTT. It translates to CASSFDGRTDTQYF.

The gene calls are TRBV20-1 and TRBJ2-3; D may be TRBD2 (5 bases). The V end lost 0 bases, the J end lost 11 bases, and 15 bases lay between the germline ends. Germline values: CDR1 DFQATT, CDR2 SNEGSKA (reference sequence). The CDR3 length is 13 residues. The CDR3 sequence is CSARDQRLGEQYF. The CDR3 nucleotides are TGCAGTGCTAGAGATCAAAGACTGGGAGAGCAGTATTTT.

This clonotype showed up just a few times. V gene TRBV14 combines with J gene TRBJ1-6; 7 bases are a match to TRBD1. After removal of 4 bases from V and 7 bases from J, the junction contained 10 bases not matched to a gene. There are 16 residues in the CDR3. Germline assignment: CDR1 SGHDN and CDR2 FVKESK. CDR3 sequence: CASSPGQRTGNSPLHF. The CDR3 DNA reads as TGTGCCAGCAGCCCGGGACAGAGGACGGGAAATTCACCCCTCCACTTT.

CDR3 protein: CASSFQAGANVLTF. In nucleotides, the CDR3 is TGTGCCAGCAGTTTCCAGGCTGGGGCCAACGTCCTGACTTTC. The V gene is TRBV12-3 or TRBV12-4, the J gene TRBJ2-6; unclear D gene. The CDR3 has 14 amino acids. V lost 3 bases, J lost 2 bases, and 5 bases lay in between.